This T cell receptor (beta chain) appears in the sequencing data of a study of shared T cell receptors in the human thymus. Germline V gene sequence: CDR1 SGHVT, CDR2 SQSDAQ. The CDR3 contains 15 residues. Trimming pared 5 bases from V and 2 bases from J, leaving 13 bases between. Assay used: immunoSEQ multiplex PCR; TCRdb lists only in-frame clones, some missing. The sample consists of just under 550,000 clones, approximately 78% of them appearing once. This sample also appeared in a second study, on human thymus T cells. That work adds: Thymus tissue was removed during corrective cardiac surgery. Thymic as well as blood repertoires seemed to favor certain V and J genes unevenly. Highly overlapping thymic repertoires in unrelated individuals were reported by related research.

The J gene is TRBJ2-1, the V gene TRBV7-4, with D tentatively TRBD2 (5 bases). Sequencing was done on a sample of thymocytes. The receptor was isolated from a boy in the first two years of life with a congenital heart defect. Written as DNA, the CDR3 is TGTGCCAGCAGCCCGATAGCGAGGCCCTACAATGAGCAGTTCTTC. Protein: CASSPIARPYNEQFF.